Below, 2 T cell receptor beta chains from the same sample are listed, as sequenced in a study of graft-versus-host responses after intestinal transplantation (dated by TCRdb to 2020 to 2023). The time point label corresponds to: cells obtained before transplantation from donor or recipient. The library was generated by the immunoSEQ multiplex PCR assay. The source is immuneACCESS, and TCRdb retained only in-frame sequences with V and J called. Part of the clones is not carried over; for the studies checked, unresolved V genes explain less than half of this, and the remainder is unexplained. The sample includes around 3,800 clones, with roughly a fifth observed a single time. About 5.5% of the sample rests with the top ten. Sequenced here: alloreactive CD4+ T cells from a mixed lymphocyte reaction culture, sampled before transplantation. The sample's cell subset or site label, decoded: CFSE-low proliferating T cells sorted from roughly six-day pre-transplant mixed lymphocyte reaction (GvH or HvG direction). These receptors were collected from a human patient who was an organ donor for intestinal transplantation.

Judged by abundance, this clone is medium-sized. The rearrangement links TRBV28 to TRBJ1-2, with 9 bases aligning to TRBD1. V dropped 4 bases and J dropped 1; count of bases not matched to a gene: 7. CDR1 is MDHEN, CDR2 SYDVKM, per germline. CDR3 length: 16 amino acids. The CDR3 DNA reads TGTGCCAGCAGTTATCTGGGACAGGGAGTTAACTATGGCTACACCTTC. Amino acid sequence: CASSYLGQGVNYGYTF.

This clone is medium-sized (0.01 to 0.1%) in the sample. The chain carries TRBV29-1 and TRBJ1-2, with D unclear. Between the trimmed V and J ends, which lost 7 bases and 4 bases, there was a span of 13 bases. Germline V lookup: CDR1 SQVTM, CDR2 ANQGSEA. This CDR3 is 12 amino acids long. CDR3 sequence reads: CSGLSLAYGYTF. The CDR3 region has the DNA TGCAGCGGCCTAAGCCTTGCCTATGGCTACACCTTC.